Given below is one TCR beta chain in context. Its specificity is not known. Investigators amplified TCR beta CDR3 regions from RNA transcripts. After a first-round RT-PCR with HTBI primers, a second-round multiplex PCR was run. MiXCR, run by TCRdb on the multiplex PCR reads, gives a single entry per CDR3 protein. Here the sample spans 260,000 or so distinct CDR3 sequences, roughly 50% being singletons. The data were obtained in a study of Graves' ophthalmopathy and Graves' hyperthyroidism. General study results and limits: A majority of expanded thyroid clonotypes exceeding 0.001 frequency were likewise present in blood. A 13-signature model separated ophthalmopathy from stable hyperthyroidism, just over 85% sensitivity, around 81% specificity. The model predicted ophthalmopathy progression with roughly 70% sensitivity and 72.22% specificity.

Sample: peripheral blood. The TCR sequence derives from an adult man with Graves' ophthalmopathy.

The CDR3 protein is CASSRGTGDGYTF. The CDR3 DNA follows: TGTGCCAGCAGCCGAGGGACAGGAGATGGCTACACCTTC. The chain uses TRBV28 and TRBJ1-2; 8 bases match TRBD1. CDR3 size: 13 residues. CDR1 is MDHEN and CDR2 is SYDVKM in the germline V gene. Trimming at V came to 6 bases and at J to 6 bases, leaving 6 bases not matched to a gene.